The present T cell receptor beta chain was sequenced within a study of blood T cell repertoires in COVID-19. Study as a whole: COVID-19 samples collected from the United States, Italy and Spain covered acute and convalescent phases.

The V and J ends lost 3 bases and 9 bases respectively, with 9 bases between them. CDR3 length equals 11 residues. The germline V gene encodes CDR1 SGHDN and CDR2 FVKESK. Sequenced by immunoSEQ multiplex PCR; TCRdb stores in-frame clones only, minus some. The sample holds 200,000 to 250,000 clones, approximately 82% seen once. This sequence originates from a man younger than 45 who had recovered from COVID-19. The genes are TRBV14 and TRBJ2-7, with unresolved D. Sequenced material: peripheral blood. CDR3 in amino acids: CASSQRGVQYF. The CDR3 DNA reads as TGTGCCAGCAGCCAGAGAGGTGTGCAGTACTTC.